This T cell receptor (beta chain) stems from a study of cytomegalovirus exposure and HLA in healthy donors. General study findings and limits: Among donors in an Asian-associated ancestry cluster, a later analysis reportedly found fewer N-insertions than the roughly 700-donor mean.

As concerns this clone: The antigen is undetermined.

Germline V lookup: CDR1 SEHNR, CDR2 FQNEAQ (reference sequence). The germline V and J ends were trimmed by 5 bases and 1 base, with 11 bases remaining between them. This CDR3 is 14 amino acids long. The study ran its PCR with 60 Vbeta and 13 Jbeta primers. The table came from immunoSEQ multiplex PCR; TCRdb's copy has only in-frame clones and leaves some out. The repertoire includes about 65,000 clones, 62% of them detected once, and 2.5% to 3% sits in the top ten. The clonotype was recovered from a man aged 25 to 40 in good health and CMV-seronegative. This sequence joins TRBV7-9 and TRBJ1-1; possibly TRBD1 for D (6 bases). Sequencing used PBMCs. The CDR3 DNA reads TGTGCCAGCAGCCTACAGGGTCAGAACACTGAAGCTTTCTTT. Amino acid sequence: CASSLQGQNTEAFF.